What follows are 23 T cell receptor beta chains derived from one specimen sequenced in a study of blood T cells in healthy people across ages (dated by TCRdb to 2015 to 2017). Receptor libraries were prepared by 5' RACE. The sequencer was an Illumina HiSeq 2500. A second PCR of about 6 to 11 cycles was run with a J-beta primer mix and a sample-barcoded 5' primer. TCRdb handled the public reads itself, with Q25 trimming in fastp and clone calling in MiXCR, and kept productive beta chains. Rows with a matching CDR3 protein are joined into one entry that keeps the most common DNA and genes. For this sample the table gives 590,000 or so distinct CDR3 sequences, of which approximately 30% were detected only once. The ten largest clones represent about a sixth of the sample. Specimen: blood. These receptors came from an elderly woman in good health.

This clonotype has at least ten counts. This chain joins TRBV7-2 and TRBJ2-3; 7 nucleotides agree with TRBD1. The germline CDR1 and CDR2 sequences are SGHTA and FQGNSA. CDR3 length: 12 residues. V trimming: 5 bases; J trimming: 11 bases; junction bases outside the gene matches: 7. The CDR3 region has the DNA TGTGCCAGCAGCCAACGGACAGGTCAGCAGTATTTT. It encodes CASSQRTGQQYF.

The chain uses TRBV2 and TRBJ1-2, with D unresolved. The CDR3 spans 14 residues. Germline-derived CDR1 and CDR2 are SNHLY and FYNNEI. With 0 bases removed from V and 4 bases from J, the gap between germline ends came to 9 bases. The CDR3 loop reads CASSEARSSYGYTF. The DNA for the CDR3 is TGTGCCAGCAGTGAAGCGAGGTCAAGCTATGGCTACACCTTC.

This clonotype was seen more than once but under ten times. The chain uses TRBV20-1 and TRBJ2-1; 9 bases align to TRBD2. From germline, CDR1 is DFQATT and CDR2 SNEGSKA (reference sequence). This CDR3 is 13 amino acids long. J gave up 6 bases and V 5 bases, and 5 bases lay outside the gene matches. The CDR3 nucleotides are TGCAGTGCTCGGGCGGGGGGGAGCAATGAGCAGTTCTTC. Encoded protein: CSARAGGSNEQFF.

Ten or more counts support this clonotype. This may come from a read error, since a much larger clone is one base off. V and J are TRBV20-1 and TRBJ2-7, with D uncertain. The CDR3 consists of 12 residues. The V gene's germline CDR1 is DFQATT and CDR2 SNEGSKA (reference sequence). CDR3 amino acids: CRAKDGSYEQYF. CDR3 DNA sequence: TGCAGGGCTAAGGACGGGTCCTACGAGCAGTACTTC.

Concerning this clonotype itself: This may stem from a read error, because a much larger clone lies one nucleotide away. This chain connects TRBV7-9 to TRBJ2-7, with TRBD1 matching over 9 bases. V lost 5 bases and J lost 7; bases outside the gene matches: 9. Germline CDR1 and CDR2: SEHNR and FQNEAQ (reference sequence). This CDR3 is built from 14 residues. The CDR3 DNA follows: TGTGCCAGCAGCGCCGTGACAGGGGGTTGGGAGCAGTACTTC. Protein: CASSAVTGGWEQYF. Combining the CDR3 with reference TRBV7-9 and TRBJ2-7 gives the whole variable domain DTGVSQNPRHKITKRGQNVTFRCDPISEHNRLYWYRQTLGQGPEFLTYFQNEAQLEKSRLLSDRFSAERPKGSFSTLEIQRTEQGDSAMYLCASSAVTGGWEQYFGPGTRLTVT.

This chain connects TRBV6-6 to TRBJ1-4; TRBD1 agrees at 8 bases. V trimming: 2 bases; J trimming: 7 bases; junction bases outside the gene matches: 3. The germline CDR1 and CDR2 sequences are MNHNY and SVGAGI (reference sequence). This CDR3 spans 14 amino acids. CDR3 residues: CASSYGQGGEKLFF. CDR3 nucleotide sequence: TGTGCCAGCAGTTACGGACAGGGAGGTGAAAAACTGTTTTTT.

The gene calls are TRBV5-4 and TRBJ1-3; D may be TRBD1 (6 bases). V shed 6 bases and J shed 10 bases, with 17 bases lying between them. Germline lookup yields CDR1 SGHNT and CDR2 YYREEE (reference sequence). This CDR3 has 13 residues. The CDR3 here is CASNNGGVGTIYF. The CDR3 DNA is TGTGCCAGCAATAATGGGGGCGTTGGGACCATATATTTT.

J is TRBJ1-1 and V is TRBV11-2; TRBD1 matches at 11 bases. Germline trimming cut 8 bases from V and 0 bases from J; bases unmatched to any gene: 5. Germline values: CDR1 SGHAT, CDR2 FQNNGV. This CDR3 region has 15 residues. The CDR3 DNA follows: TGTGCCAGCCGGGACAGGGGGGTAATGAACACTGAAGCTTTCTTT. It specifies CASRDRGVMNTEAFF.

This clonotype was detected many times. The CDR3 DNA reads as TGTGCCAGCAGCCAATCGCTAGCGGGATTTTACGAGCAGTACTTC. This translates into CASSQSLAGFYEQYF. The genes are TRBV3-1 and TRBJ2-7; 9 nucleotides align to TRBD2. The germline V gene encodes CDR1 LGHDT and CDR2 YNNKEL (reference sequence). Trimming took 2 bases from V and 4 from J; bases not matched to a gene: 6. The CDR3 has 15 amino acids.

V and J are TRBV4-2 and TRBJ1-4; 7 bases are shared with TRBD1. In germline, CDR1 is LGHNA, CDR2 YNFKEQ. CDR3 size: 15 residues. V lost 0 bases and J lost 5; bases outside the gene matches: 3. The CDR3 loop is CASSQEGTENEKLFF. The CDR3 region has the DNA TGTGCCAGCAGCCAAGAAGGGACAGAAAATGAAAAACTGTTTTTT.

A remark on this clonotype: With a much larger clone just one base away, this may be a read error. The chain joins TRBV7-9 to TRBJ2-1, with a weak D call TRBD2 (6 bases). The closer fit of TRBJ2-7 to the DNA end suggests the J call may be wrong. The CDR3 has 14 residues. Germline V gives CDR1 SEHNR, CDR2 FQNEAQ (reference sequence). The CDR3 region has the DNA TGTGCCGGGGCCCGGGGGAGCTCCTACAATGAGCAGTACTTC. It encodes CAGARGSSYNEQYF.

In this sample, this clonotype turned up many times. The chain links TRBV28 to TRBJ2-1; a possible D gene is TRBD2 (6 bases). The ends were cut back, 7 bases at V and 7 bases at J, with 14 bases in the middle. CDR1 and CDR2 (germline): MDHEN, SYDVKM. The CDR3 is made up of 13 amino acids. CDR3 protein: CASTFGGWNEQFF. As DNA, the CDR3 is TGTGCCAGCACATTCGGAGGGTGGAATGAGCAGTTCTTC.

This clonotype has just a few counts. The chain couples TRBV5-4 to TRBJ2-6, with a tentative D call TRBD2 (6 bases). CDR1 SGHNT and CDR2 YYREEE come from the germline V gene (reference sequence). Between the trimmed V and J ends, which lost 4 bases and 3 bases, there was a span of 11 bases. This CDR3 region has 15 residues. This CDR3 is CASSGGTFGANVLTF. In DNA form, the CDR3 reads TGTGCCAGCAGCGGAGGGACTTTTGGGGCCAACGTCCTGACTTTC.

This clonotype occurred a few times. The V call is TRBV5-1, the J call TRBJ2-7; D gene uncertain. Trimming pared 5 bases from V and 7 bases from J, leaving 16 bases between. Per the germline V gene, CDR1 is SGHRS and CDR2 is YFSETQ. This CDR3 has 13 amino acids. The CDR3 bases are TGCGCCAGCAGTATGGCCGCGAAGGGTGAGCAGTACTTC. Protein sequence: CASSMAAKGEQYF.

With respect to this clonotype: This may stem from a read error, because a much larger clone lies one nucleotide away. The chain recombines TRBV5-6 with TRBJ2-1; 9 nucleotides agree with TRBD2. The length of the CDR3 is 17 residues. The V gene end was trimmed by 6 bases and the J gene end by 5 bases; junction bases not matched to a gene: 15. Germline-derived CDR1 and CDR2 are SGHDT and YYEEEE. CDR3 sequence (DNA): TGTGCCAGCAACCCCATGGATGGGACTAGCCCCCACAATGAGCAGTTCTTC. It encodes CASNPMDGTSPHNEQFF.

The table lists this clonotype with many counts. DNA for the CDR3: TGTGCCAGCAAACCTGCACTAGCTTATGAGCAGTTCTTC. Encoded protein: CASKPALAYEQFF. This chain connects TRBV28 to TRBJ2-1; TRBD2 might be the D (6 bases). Germline lookup yields CDR1 MDHEN and CDR2 SYDVKM. V lost 7 bases and J lost 8, with 15 bases in between. The CDR3 extends over 13 amino acids. Filled out from reference TRBV28 and TRBJ2-1, the complete variable domain reads DVKVTQSSRYLVKRTGEKVFLECVQDMDHENMFWYRQDPGLGLRLIYFSYDVKMKEKGDIPEGYSVSREKKERFSLILESASTNQTSMYLCASKPALAYEQFFGPGTRLTVL.

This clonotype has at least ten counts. The CDR3 DNA sequence: TGTGCCAGCAGCTTCCCCCGCGGTGGGGCGGGGGGGACAAAAAACATTCAGTACTTC. This encodes CASSFPRGGAGGTKNIQYF. This chain uses TRBV7-2 with TRBJ2-4; 9 nucleotides agree with TRBD2. This CDR3 region has 19 residues. The V gene end was trimmed by 3 bases and the J gene end by 4 bases; junction bases not matched to a gene: 16. CDR1 SGHTA and CDR2 FQGNSA come from the germline V gene. Full variable domain (outside the CDR3, taken from reference TRBV7-2 and TRBJ2-4): GAGVSQSPSNKVTEKGKDVELRCDPISGHTALYWYRQSLGQGLEFLIYFQGNSAPDKSGLPSDRFSAERTGGSVSTLTIQRTQQEDSAVYLCASSFPRGGAGGTKNIQYFGAGTRLSVL.

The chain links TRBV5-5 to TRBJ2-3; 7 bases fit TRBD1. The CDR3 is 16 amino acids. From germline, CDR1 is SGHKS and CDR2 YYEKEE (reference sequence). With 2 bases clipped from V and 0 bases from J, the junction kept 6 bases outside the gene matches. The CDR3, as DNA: TGTGCCAGCAGCTTCTGGACAGGTATAAGCACAGATACGCAGTATTTT. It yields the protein CASSFWTGISTDTQYF.

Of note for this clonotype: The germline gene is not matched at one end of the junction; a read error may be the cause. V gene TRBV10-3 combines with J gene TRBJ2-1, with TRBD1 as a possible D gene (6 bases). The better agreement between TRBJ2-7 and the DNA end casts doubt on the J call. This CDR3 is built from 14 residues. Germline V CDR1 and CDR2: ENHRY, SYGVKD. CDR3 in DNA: TGCGCCATCAGTGGGGACACGACCTACAATGAGCAGTACTTC. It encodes CAISGDTTYNEQYF.

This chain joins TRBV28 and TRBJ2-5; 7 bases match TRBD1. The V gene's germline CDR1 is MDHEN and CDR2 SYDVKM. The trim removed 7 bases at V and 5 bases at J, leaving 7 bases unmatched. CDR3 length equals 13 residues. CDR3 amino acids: CASNRQGPETQYF. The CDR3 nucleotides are TGTGCCAGCAATCGACAGGGTCCGGAGACCCAGTACTTC.

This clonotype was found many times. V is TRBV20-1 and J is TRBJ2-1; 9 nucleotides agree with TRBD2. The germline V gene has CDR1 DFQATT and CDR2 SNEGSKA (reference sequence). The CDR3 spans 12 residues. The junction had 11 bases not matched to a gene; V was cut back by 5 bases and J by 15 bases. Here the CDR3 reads CSAGPGGGARFF. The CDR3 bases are TGCAGTGCTGGCCCAGGCGGGGGGGCTAGGTTCTTC.

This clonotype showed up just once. The CDR3 loop is CAWYRQGRTEAFF. The CDR3 bases are TGTGCCTGGTATCGACAGGGACGCACTGAAGCTTTCTTT. The rearrangement joins TRBV30 to TRBJ1-1; TRBD1 matches at 7 bases. This CDR3 region has 13 residues. Per germline, CDR1 GTSNPN and CDR2 SVGIG (reference sequence). Germline trimming cut 5 bases from V and 4 bases from J; bases unmatched to any gene: 7.

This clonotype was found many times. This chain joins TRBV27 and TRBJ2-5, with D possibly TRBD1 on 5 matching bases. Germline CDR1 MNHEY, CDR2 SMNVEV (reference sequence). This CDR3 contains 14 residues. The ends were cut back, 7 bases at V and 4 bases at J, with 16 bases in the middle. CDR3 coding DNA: TGTGCCAGCAACCCGACAGCGACTGCAGAGACCCAGTACTTC. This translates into CASNPTATAETQYF.